The 25 T cell receptor beta chains below come from one sample, sequenced in a study of beta chain features in type 1 diabetes. The study reverse transcribed the entire isolated RNA, so it sequenced expressed TCRB transcripts. The method was immunoSEQ multiplex PCR; TCRdb's version includes in-frame clones alone and lacks a portion of them. The sample contains under 550,000 clones, roughly 11% of which appear only once. Sequenced material: naive CD4+ T cells from blood. All receptors come from a woman aged 18-30 years in good health.

The chain has TRBV4-1 and TRBJ2-7; 10 bases are shared with TRBD2. After removal of 3 bases from V and 4 bases from J, the junction contained 6 bases not matched to a gene. The CDR3 runs to 15 residues. Germline loops: CDR1 MGHRA, CDR2 YSYEKL. CDR3 sequence reads: CASSHPLAGRYEQYF. The CDR3 DNA reads TGCGCCAGCAGCCACCCACTAGCGGGACGGTACGAGCAGTACTTC.

In this sample, this clone turned up a few times. The rearrangement joins TRBV10-3 to TRBJ2-5; a weak D match, TRBD1 (6 bases). V was clipped by 8 bases and J by 2 bases, with 12 bases between them. The CDR3 sequence is 13 residues long. Germline V gives CDR1 ENHRY, CDR2 SYGVKD. The CDR3 DNA reads TGTGCCATCTCGACAGGACCTCAAGAGACCCAGTACTTC. Its protein is CAISTGPQETQYF.

CDR3 in amino acids: CSAPLQTLAEQFF. Written as DNA, the CDR3 is TGCAGCGCTCCGCTCCAAACCCTCGCCGAGCAGTTCTTC. The chain employs TRBV29-1 and TRBJ2-1; no clear D. Germline V gene data show CDR1 as SQVTM and CDR2 as ANQGSEA. V was cut by 7 bases and J by 10 bases, with 20 bases left in between. The CDR3 consists of 13 residues.

This clone turned up a few times. This chain connects TRBV14 to TRBJ1-1, with 8 nucleotides matching TRBD1. The CDR3 consists of 15 residues. Germline CDR1 and CDR2: SGHDN and FVKESK. The V gene end was trimmed by 3 bases and the J gene end by 5 bases; junction bases not matched to a gene: 8. CDR3 protein: CASSQANTGGTEAFF. CDR3 sequence (DNA): TGTGCCAGCAGCCAGGCTAATACAGGGGGGACTGAAGCTTTCTTT.

In its sample, this clone was seen a few times. V and J are TRBV6-5 and TRBJ2-2, with D hard to call. The CDR3 consists of 14 residues. Trimming shortened V by 7 bases and J by 3 bases, and 12 bases separated the two germline ends. Germline CDR1 is MNHEY and CDR2 is SVGAGI. CDR3 amino acids: CASIGRDYTGELFF. CDR3 nucleotide sequence: TGTGCCAGCATCGGTAGAGACTACACCGGGGAGCTGTTTTTT.

The V call is TRBV6-5, the J call TRBJ2-2; no firm D call. CDR1 is MNHEY, CDR2 SVGAGI, per germline. The CDR3 has 14 residues. The V end was cut by 5 bases, the J end by 5 bases, with 12 bases between. This CDR3 reads CASSLNGWTGELFF. As DNA, the CDR3 is TGTGCCAGCAGTCTCAATGGATGGACCGGGGAGCTGTTTTTT.

The chain carries TRBV7-2 and TRBJ2-5; D unresolved. This CDR3 has 12 residues. Germline loops: CDR1 SGHTA, CDR2 FQGNSA. V lost 5 bases and J 7 bases, leaving 11 bases between the germline ends. The CDR3 region is CASSPITGTQYF. In DNA form, the CDR3 reads TGTGCCAGCAGCCCAATCACGGGGACCCAGTACTTC. The complete variable domain, with remaining parts taken from reference TRBV7-2 and TRBJ2-5, reads GAGVSQSPSNKVTEKGKDVELRCDPISGHTALYWYRQSLGQGLEFLIYFQGNSAPDKSGLPSDRFSAERTGGSVSTLTIQRTQQEDSAVYLCASSPITGTQYFGPGTRLLVL.

The rearrangement links TRBV7-6 to TRBJ2-2; D call uncertain. The CDR3 contains 14 residues. Trimming took off 3 bases at V and 4 bases at J, with 9 bases between the two ends. The V gene's germline CDR1 is SGHVS and CDR2 FNYEAQ. CDR3 region: CASSFRWGTGELFF. As DNA, the CDR3 is TGTGCCAGCAGCTTTAGATGGGGCACCGGGGAGCTGTTTTTT.

This chain joins TRBV2 and TRBJ2-5, with D possibly TRBD2 on 6 matching bases. V dropped 7 bases and J dropped 1 base, with 10 bases sitting between them. CDR1 SNHLY and CDR2 FYNNEI come from the germline V gene. The CDR3 loop spans 13 amino acids. The CDR3 coding sequence is TGTGCCAGCACCGGGGACTCCCAAGAGACCCAGTACTTC. Translation: CASTGDSQETQYF.

This clone was seen more than once but under ten times. The J gene is TRBJ2-2, the V gene TRBV6-6; D ambiguous. Germline CDR1 reads MNHNY; CDR2 reads SVGAGI (reference sequence). Trimming pared 2 bases from V and 3 bases from J, leaving 7 bases between. The CDR3 spans 14 residues. Here the CDR3 reads CASSYGEYTGELFF. CDR3 sequence (DNA): TGTGCCAGCAGTTACGGGGAATACACCGGGGAGCTGTTTTTT.

This clone was found a few times. V and J are TRBV19 and TRBJ2-1; 9 nucleotides agree with TRBD1. The V and J ends lost 6 bases and 5 bases, in that order; junction bases with no gene match: 8. CDR3 length: 15 amino acids. CDR1 is LNHDA, CDR2 SQIVND, per germline (reference sequence). The CDR3 sequence is CASRTGQGPHNEQFF. The CDR3 DNA reads as TGTGCCAGTAGAACGGGACAGGGACCCCACAATGAGCAGTTCTTC. The full variable domain, completed using reference TRBV19 and TRBJ2-1, is DGGITQSPKYLFRKEGQNVTLSCEQNLNHDAMYWYRQDPGQGLRLIYYSQIVNDFQKGDIAEGYSVSREKKESFPLTVTSAQKNPTAFYLCASRTGQGPHNEQFFGPGTRLTVL.

This clone was seen a few times. J is TRBJ1-1 and V is TRBV7-8; D is ambiguous. The CDR3 contains 15 residues. Germline CDR1 SGHVS, CDR2 FQNEAQ. Trimming removed 4 bases from V and 0 bases from J, with 12 bases in between. The CDR3 reads CASSSRLLMNTEAFF. The CDR3 region has the DNA TGTGCCAGCAGCTCCCGATTGTTAATGAACACTGAAGCTTTCTTT. The variable domain in full, with the rest retrieved from reference TRBV7-8 and TRBJ1-1, is GAGVSQSPRYKVAKRGQDVALRCDPISGHVSLFWYQQALGQGPEFLTYFQNEAQLDKSGLPSDRFFAERPEGSVSTLKIQRTQQEDSAVYLCASSSRLLMNTEAFFGQGTRLTVV.

J is TRBJ1-6 and V is TRBV18; 10 bases map to TRBD1. V trimming: 6 bases; J trimming: 9 bases; junction bases outside the gene matches: 11. The CDR3 is 16 residues long. CDR1 and CDR2 (germline): KGHSH, LQKENI. CDR3 amino acids: CASSPPQGQGRSPLHF. CDR3 DNA sequence: TGTGCCAGCTCTCCTCCTCAGGGACAGGGGCGTTCACCCCTCCACTTT.

This clone was observed a few times. The chain links TRBV9 to TRBJ1-6; D is uncertain. Germline lookup yields CDR1 SGDLS and CDR2 YYNGEE. V was pared by 4 bases and J by 7 bases, with 9 bases between. CDR3 length equals 13 residues. The CDR3 protein is CASSPGENSPLHF. CDR3 DNA sequence: TGTGCCAGCAGCCCCGGAGAGAATTCACCCCTCCACTTT.

A few counts support this clone. V gene TRBV12-5 combines with J gene TRBJ2-1; D possibly matches TRBD1 or TRBD2 (5 bases each). The CDR3 covers 15 residues. V lost 6 bases and J 8 bases, leaving 20 bases between the germline ends. The germline CDR1 and CDR2 sequences are LGHNT and FRNRAP. CDR3 DNA sequence: TGTGCTAGTGGAACTTCGTCCGGGGCCGGTGATGAGCAGTTCTTC. Translating gives CASGTSSGAGDEQFF. The variable domain in full, with the rest retrieved from reference TRBV12-5 and TRBJ2-1, is DARVTQTPRHKVTEMGQEVTMRCQPILGHNTVFWYRQTMMQGLELLAYFRNRAPLDDSGMPKDRFSAEMPDATLATLKIQPSEPRDSAVYFCASGTSSGAGDEQFFGPGTRLTVL.

To note about this clone: The sample holds other DNA sequences that translate to the same CDR3. The V call is TRBV29-1, the J call TRBJ2-5; D ambiguous. The CDR3 is 13 residues long. Germline CDR1 is SQVTM and CDR2 is ANQGSEA. Trimming removed 2 bases from V and 4 bases from J, with 11 bases in between. The CDR3 protein is CSVEFEAGETQYF. In DNA form, the CDR3 reads TGCAGCGTTGAATTTGAGGCTGGAGAGACCCAGTACTTC. The variable domain in full, with the rest retrieved from reference TRBV29-1 and TRBJ2-5, is SAVISQKPSRDICQRGTSLTIQCQVDSQVTMMFWYRQQPGQSLTLIATANQGSEATYESGFVIDKFPISRPNLTFSTLTVSNMSPEDSSIYLCSVEFEAGETQYFGPGTRLLVL.

This chain connects TRBV19 to TRBJ2-3; 8 bases agree with TRBD1. CDR1 and CDR2 (germline): LNHDA, SQIVND (reference sequence). CDR3 size: 15 residues. V shed 4 bases, J shed 1 base, and the junction held 4 bases outside the gene matches. The DNA for the CDR3 is TGTGCCAGTAGTAACGGACAGGGACGCACAGATACGCAGTATTTT. The encoded protein is CASSNGQGRTDTQYF.

This clone was counted a few times. The rearrangement links TRBV4-1 to TRBJ2-1, with no clear D. With 4 bases removed from V and 5 bases from J, the gap between germline ends came to 12 bases. The CDR3 length is 14 residues. Looked up from germline, CDR1 is MGHRA and CDR2 is YSYEKL. CDR3 coding DNA: TGCGCCAGCAGCCGCCCCCAAGCCGACAATGAGCAGTTCTTC. Protein product: CASSRPQADNEQFF.

Only a few counts were recorded for this clone. The V gene is TRBV7-9, the J gene TRBJ1-6; unclear D gene. V lost 5 bases, J lost 7 bases, and 12 bases lay in between. CDR1 SEHNR and CDR2 FQNEAQ come from the germline V gene (reference sequence). This CDR3 has 14 amino acids. The CDR3 here is CASSPNGPNSPLHF. CDR3 sequence (DNA): TGTGCCAGCAGCCCTAACGGGCCGAATTCACCCCTCCACTTT.

CDR3 sequence: CASRQGGAYEQYV. The CDR3 nucleotides are TGTGCCAGCAGGCAGGGGGGAGCCTACGAGCAGTACGTC. V and J are TRBV28 and TRBJ2-7; weak D call: TRBD1 (7 bases). Germline CDR1 and CDR2: MDHEN and SYDVKM. V was cut by 6 bases and J by 2 bases, with 11 bases left in between. The CDR3 spans 13 residues.

This clone was observed a few times. The rearrangement uses TRBV7-4 and TRBJ1-5; D is ambiguous. Germline V lookup: CDR1 SGHVT, CDR2 SQSDAQ. The CDR3 has 16 amino acids. V was shortened by 11 bases and J by 1 base, with 21 bases between the two germline ends. CDR3: CAATSSEEASNQPQHF. The CDR3 DNA is TGTGCCGCCACCAGTTCCGAGGAGGCCAGCAATCAGCCCCAGCATTTT.

This chain joins TRBV11-3 and TRBJ2-3; 10 nucleotides line up with TRBD2. CDR1 is SGHNT, CDR2 YENEEA, per germline. The CDR3 is made up of 14 amino acids. The trim removed 8 bases at V and 0 bases at J, leaving 2 bases unmatched. The CDR3 reads CASGLAASTDTQYF. The CDR3 nucleotides are TGTGCCAGCGGACTAGCGGCTAGCACAGATACGCAGTATTTT. Using reference TRBV11-3 and TRBJ2-3 for the parts outside the CDR3, the full variable domain is EAGVVQSPRYKIIEKKQPVAFWCNPISGHNTLYWYLQNLGQGPELLIRYENEEAVDDSQLPKDRFSAERLKGVDSTLKIQPAELGDSAVYLCASGLAASTDTQYFGPGTRLTVL.

Only a few counts were recorded for this clone. This sequence joins TRBV29-1 and TRBJ2-7; no firm D call. CDR3 length equals 11 residues. Germline CDR1 SQVTM, CDR2 ANQGSEA. Trimming removed 5 bases at V and 6 bases at J, with 11 bases between. CDR3 loop: CSVRAMGEQYF. CDR3 DNA: TGCAGCGTTCGGGCGATGGGCGAGCAGTACTTC.

This clone was seen a handful of times. This chain uses TRBV14 with TRBJ2-7; 13 bases fit TRBD2. This CDR3 region has 15 residues. From germline, CDR1 is SGHDN and CDR2 FVKESK. J gave up 6 bases and V 3 bases, and 5 bases lay outside the gene matches. The CDR3, as DNA: TGTGCCAGCAGCCAGCGGGGACTAGCGGGACCCGAGCAGTACTTC. This gives the protein CASSQRGLAGPEQYF.

In its sample, this clone was seen a few times. This chain connects TRBV29-1 to TRBJ1-2; D remains ambiguous. The germline V gene has CDR1 SQVTM and CDR2 ANQGSEA. Between the trimmed V and J ends, which lost 6 bases and 1 base, there was a span of 6 bases. The CDR3 sequence is 11 residues long. CDR3 DNA sequence: TGCAGCGTCCCCCATAACTATGGCTACACCTTC. Protein product: CSVPHNYGYTF.